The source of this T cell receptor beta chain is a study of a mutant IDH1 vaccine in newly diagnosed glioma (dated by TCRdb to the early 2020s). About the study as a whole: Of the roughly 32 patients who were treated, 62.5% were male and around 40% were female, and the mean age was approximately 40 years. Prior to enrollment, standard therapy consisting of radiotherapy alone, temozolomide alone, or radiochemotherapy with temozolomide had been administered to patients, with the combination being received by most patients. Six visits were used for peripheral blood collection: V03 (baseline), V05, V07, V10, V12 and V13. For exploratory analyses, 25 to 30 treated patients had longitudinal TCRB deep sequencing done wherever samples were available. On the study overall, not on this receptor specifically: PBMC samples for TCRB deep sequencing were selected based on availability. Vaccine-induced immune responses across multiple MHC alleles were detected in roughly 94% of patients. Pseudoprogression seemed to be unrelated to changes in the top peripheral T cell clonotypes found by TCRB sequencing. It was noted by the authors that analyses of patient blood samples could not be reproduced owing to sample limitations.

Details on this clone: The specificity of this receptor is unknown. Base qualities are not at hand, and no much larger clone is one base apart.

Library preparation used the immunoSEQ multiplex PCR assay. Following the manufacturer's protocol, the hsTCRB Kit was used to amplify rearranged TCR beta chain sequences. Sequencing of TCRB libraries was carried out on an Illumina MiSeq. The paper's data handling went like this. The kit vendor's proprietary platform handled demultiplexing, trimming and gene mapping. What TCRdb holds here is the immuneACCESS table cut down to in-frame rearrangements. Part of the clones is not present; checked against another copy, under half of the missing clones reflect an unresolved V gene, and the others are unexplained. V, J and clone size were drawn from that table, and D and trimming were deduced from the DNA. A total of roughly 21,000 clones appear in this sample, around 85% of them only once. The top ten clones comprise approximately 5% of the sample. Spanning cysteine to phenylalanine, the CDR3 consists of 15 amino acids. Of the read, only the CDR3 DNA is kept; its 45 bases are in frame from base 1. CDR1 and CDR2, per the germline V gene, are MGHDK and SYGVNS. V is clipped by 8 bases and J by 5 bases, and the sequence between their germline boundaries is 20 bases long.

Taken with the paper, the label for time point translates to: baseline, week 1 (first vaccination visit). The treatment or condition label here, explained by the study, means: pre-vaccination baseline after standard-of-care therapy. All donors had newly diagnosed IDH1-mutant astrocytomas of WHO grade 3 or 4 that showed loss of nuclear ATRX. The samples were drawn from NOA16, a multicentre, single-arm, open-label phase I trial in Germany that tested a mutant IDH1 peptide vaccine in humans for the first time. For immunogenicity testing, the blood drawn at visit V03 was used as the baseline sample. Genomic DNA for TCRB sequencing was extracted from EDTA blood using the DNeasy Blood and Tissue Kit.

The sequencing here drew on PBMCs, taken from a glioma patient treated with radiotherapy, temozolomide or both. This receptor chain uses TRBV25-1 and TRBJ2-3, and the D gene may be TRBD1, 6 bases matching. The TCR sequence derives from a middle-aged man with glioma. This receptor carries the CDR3 CASARGTRARDTQYF. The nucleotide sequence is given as TGTGCCAGCGCGAGGGGGACCCGGGCACGAGATACGCAGTATTTT.